This is a list of T cell receptor beta chains from one sample in a study of cytomegalovirus exposure and HLA in healthy donors. The data were produced by immunoSEQ multiplex PCR, yet TCRdb's version contains in-frame clones alone and is incomplete. The sample has some 130,000 clones, approximately 60% seen once. The sample was PBMCs. The receptors stem from a human donor in good health. Each CDR3 is given with its conserved first and last residue. D genes are given only for firm matches. The size of a clone is reported for some rows only, either as once, few or many, or as a class for expanded clones.

v_call,d_call,j_call,clone_size,cdr3_nt,cdr3_aa
TRBV6-6,TRBD1,TRBJ1-1,NA,TGTGCCAGTTTGGGGACAGGGGGCCGGGCTTTCTTT,CASLGTGGRAFF
TRBV4-2,NA,TRBJ1-2,once,TGTGCCAGCAGCCAAGCAGGGGAATATGGCTACACCTTC,CASSQAGEYGYTF
TRBV7-2,NA,TRBJ2-1,NA,TGTGCCAGCAGCGCCGCGGGGATAGGTGAGCAGTTCTTC,CASSAAGIGEQFF
TRBV28,TRBD2,TRBJ2-1,NA,TGTGCCAGCAGACCGGGGACTAGCTTTAATGAGCAGTTCTTC,CASRPGTSFNEQFF
TRBV10-3,NA,TRBJ1-1,NA,TGTGCCACCTCACAGAGCATGAACACTGAAGCTTTCTTT,CATSQSMNTEAFF
TRBV19,TRBD1,TRBJ1-5,few,TGTGCCAGTGGGACAGGGAATCAGCCCCAGCATTTT,CASGTGNQPQHF
TRBV5-1,TRBD2,TRBJ2-7,once,TGCGCCAGCAGCTCGGAGGCGGCTAGCGGGTTTCCCTACGAGCAGTACTTC,CASSSEAASGFPYEQYF
TRBV27,TRBD1,TRBJ2-7,NA,TGTGCCAGCAGCAACCGGGACAGTAGGTCTCCGCCCATCTACGAGCAGTACTTC,CASSNRDSRSPPIYEQYF
TRBV7-8,NA,TRBJ1-5,NA,TGTGCCAGCAGCTTAGCACAGAATCAGCCCCAGCATTTT,CASSLAQNQPQHF
TRBV28,TRBD2,TRBJ2-5,NA,TGTGCCAGCACCTATCCCCGGGGTAGCGGGAGAGACGTCGGAGAGACCCAGTACTTC,CASTYPRGSGRDVGETQYF
TRBV6-1,NA,TRBJ2-2,NA,TGTGCCAGCAGTGAACAGGGGTGGGAGCTGTTTTTT,CASSEQGWELFF
TRBV2,TRBD2,TRBJ2-3,few,TGTGCCAGCATCATAGGGCTAGCGGGCCAAGATACGCAGTATTTT,CASIIGLAGQDTQYF
TRBV11-3,TRBD2,TRBJ2-7,NA,TGTGCCAGCAGCTCAAAAGCGGGAGTTGGGTACGAGCAGTACTTC,CASSSKAGVGYEQYF
TRBV5-4,NA,TRBJ2-2,NA,TGTGCCAGCAGCTGGCGCGGAGGGACCGGGGAGCTGTTTTTT,CASSWRGGTGELFF
TRBV9,NA,TRBJ1-1,NA,TGTGCCAGCAGCGTAGGTCGGGGGGGTGGCACTGAAGCTTTCTTT,CASSVGRGGGTEAFF
TRBV11-3,NA,TRBJ1-1,NA,TGTGCCAGCAGCTTAATGGGAGGGAACACTGAAGCTTTCTTT,CASSLMGGNTEAFF
TRBV19,TRBD1,TRBJ1-2,NA,TGTGCCAGTAACCCGGGACAGGGGGCAAACGGCTACACCTTC,CASNPGQGANGYTF
TRBV2,TRBD1,TRBJ2-7,once,TGTGCCAGCAGTGGGGCAGGGGGCTGGGACGAGCAGTACTTC,CASSGAGGWDEQYF
TRBV27,NA,TRBJ2-3,NA,TGTGCCAGCAGGGGTGTTAGCGAGACAGATACGCAGTATTTT,CASRGVSETDTQYF
TRBV5-4,TRBD2,TRBJ2-2,few,TGTGCCAGCAGCTCGAGTTCGACTAGCGTAGGGACCGGGGAGCTGTTTTTT,CASSSSSTSVGTGELFF
TRBV5-4,TRBD2,TRBJ2-2,NA,TGTGCCAGCAGCTTGGCCGCAGCGGGAGACCCCGGGGAGCTGTTTTTT,CASSLAAAGDPGELFF
TRBV2,NA,TRBJ2-7,NA,TGTGCCAGCAGTGAAGAAGGATGGGAGGTGGTGAAAGACGAGCAGTACTTC,CASSEEGWEVVKDEQYF
TRBV18,TRBD1,TRBJ1-2,few,TGTGCCAGCTCACCACCAGACAGGGGAAACTATGGCTACACCTTC,CASSPPDRGNYGYTF
TRBV27,TRBD1,TRBJ1-4,NA,TGTGCCAGCAGTAGGGACAGAGGTGAAAAACTGTTTTTT,CASSRDRGEKLFF
TRBV11-2,TRBD2,TRBJ2-5,NA,TGTGCCAGCAGCCAGGGACTAGCGGGAACGGAGACCCAGTACTTC,CASSQGLAGTETQYF
TRBV13,NA,TRBJ2-5,NA,TGTGCCAGCAACCCCGCGGGTAGGCAAGAGACCCAGTACTTC,CASNPAGRQETQYF
TRBV4-3,TRBD1,TRBJ2-7,NA,TGCGCCAGCAGCCAAGATCTGGACAGGGGGCATTCCTACGAGCAGTACTTC,CASSQDLDRGHSYEQYF
TRBV19,NA,TRBJ1-5,NA,TGTGCCAGTACCCCGGGGGTTTATAGCAATCAGCCCCAGCATTTT,CASTPGVYSNQPQHF
TRBV10-1,TRBD2,TRBJ2-3,few,TGCGCCAGCAGTGAGTCGGGACTAGCAGGGACAGATACGCAGTATTTT,CASSESGLAGTDTQYF
TRBV4-1,NA,TRBJ2-1,NA,TGCGCCAGCAGCCAAGCCCCAAATGAGCAGTTCTTC,CASSQAPNEQFF
TRBV10-2,TRBD2,TRBJ2-5,NA,TGCGCCAGCACCGAGGGGGGGACTAGCGGGATCCTAGGGGAGACCCAGTACTTC,CASTEGGTSGILGETQYF
TRBV4-1,NA,TRBJ1-5,few,TGCGCCAGCAGCCAAGCCCGAGGTTTGATCAATCAGCCCCAGCATTTT,CASSQARGLINQPQHF
TRBV29-1,NA,TRBJ2-7,few,TGCAGCGGCGGGGTCGCCTACGAGCAGTACTTC,CSGGVAYEQYF
TRBV5-4,TRBD1,TRBJ2-7,NA,TGTGCCAGCAGCAATGGACAGGGTACGGGGGAGCAGTACTTC,CASSNGQGTGEQYF
TRBV28,NA,TRBJ2-1,once,TGTGCCAGCAGTTTAGGGGCAGCCAACTACAATGAGCAGTTCTTC,CASSLGAANYNEQFF
TRBV4-1,TRBD1,TRBJ2-1,once,TGCGCCAGCAGCCAACCGGGACAGGGTTACAATGAGCAGTTCTTC,CASSQPGQGYNEQFF
TRBV27,TRBD2,TRBJ2-7,NA,TGTGCCAGCAGCCGTAGCGGGGTTGCCTACGAGCAGTACTTC,CASSRSGVAYEQYF
TRBV7-6,TRBD1,TRBJ1-1,NA,TGTGCCAGCAGCTTACCCACAGGGGGCGGCGGGTCTGAAGCTTTCTTT,CASSLPTGGGGSEAFF
TRBV5-6,NA,TRBJ2-2,NA,TGTGCCAGCAGCTTTGGCAGAACCGGGGAGCTGTTTTTT,CASSFGRTGELFF
TRBV5-6,TRBD2,TRBJ2-5,NA,TGTGCCAGCCGTCTACGACTAGCGGGAGGCCAAGAGACCCAGTACTTC,CASRLRLAGGQETQYF
TRBV10-3,TRBD2,TRBJ2-1,NA,TGTGCCATCAGTGGACTAGCGGATTACAATGAGCAGTTCTTC,CAISGLADYNEQFF
TRBV18,NA,TRBJ1-5,NA,TGTGCCAGCTCACCATCCCTAGGGGCAAATCAGCCCCAGCATTTT,CASSPSLGANQPQHF
TRBV18,TRBD2,TRBJ2-1,NA,TGTGCCAGCTCACTAAAGCGGGAGGATGAGCAGTTCTTC,CASSLKREDEQFF
TRBV19,TRBD2,TRBJ2-7,NA,TGTGCCAGTAGTCCGAGGACTAGCGGGAGTTTCGAGCAGTACTTC,CASSPRTSGSFEQYF
TRBV27,TRBD1,TRBJ1-4,once,TGTGCCAGCAGTTCACTCGCCGGGACAGGGAATGAAAAACTGTTTTTT,CASSSLAGTGNEKLFF
TRBV7-6,NA,TRBJ2-7,once,TGTGCCAGCAGCCCAACCCTCGACGGAGCCTACGAGCAGTACTTC,CASSPTLDGAYEQYF
TRBV9,TRBD2,TRBJ2-7,few,TGTGCCAGCAGCGCTAGCGGGACCCCCTACGAGCAGTACTTC,CASSASGTPYEQYF
TRBV28,TRBD2,TRBJ2-7,NA,TGTGCCAGCAGTTTACACCAGCGGGGTTACGAGCAGTACTTC,CASSLHQRGYEQYF
TRBV20-1,NA,TRBJ2-5,NA,TGCAGTGCTATGTCTAGCGCGTCCTTGAACTTC,CSAMSSASLNF
TRBV28,NA,TRBJ2-7,NA,TGTGCCAGCACCCGGGGGGCCTCCTACGAGCAGTACTTC,CASTRGASYEQYF
TRBV29-1,NA,TRBJ1-5,NA,TGCAGCGTTGGGGCAGGGAATAGCAATCAGCCCCAGCATTTT,CSVGAGNSNQPQHF
TRBV14,TRBD2,TRBJ2-1,NA,TGTGCCAGCAGCCCGGGGACTAGCGGGAGTAATGAGCAGTTCTTC,CASSPGTSGSNEQFF
TRBV7-9,TRBD2,TRBJ2-7,NA,TGTGCCAGCAGCCCTGGGACTAGAAAGGAGTCCGTGCAGTACTTC,CASSPGTRKESVQYF
TRBV19,TRBD2,TRBJ2-2,NA,TGTGCCAGTACTTGGACTAGACCTCACCTAGACACCGGGGAGCTGTTTTTT,CASTWTRPHLDTGELFF